These 5 T cell receptor beta chains originate from one sample sequenced in a study of beta chain features in type 1 diabetes. Whole-study results and caveats: Among patients with Type 1 diabetes, TCRB CDR3s were moderately but significantly shorter in every one of the four CD4+ subsets.

Which antigens these TCRs recognize remains unknown. Isolated RNA was reverse transcribed in full, so expressed TCRB transcripts were sequenced. Only in-frame clones appear in the TCRdb table, and some are missing; sequencing was by immunoSEQ multiplex PCR. The sample records under 250,000 clones, about 15% being singletons. Specimen: naive CD4+ T cells from blood. The receptors were gathered from a man younger than 40 with type 1 diabetes.

The table lists this clone with a few counts. The chain uses TRBV18 and TRBJ2-7; TRBD2 matches at 13 bases. Unmatched junction bases numbered 13, after V lost 1 base and J lost 4 bases. The CDR3 is 19 residues long. Germline V gives CDR1 KGHSH, CDR2 LQKENI. In DNA form, the CDR3 reads TGTGCCAGCTCACCACAATCGGACAGGGGACTAGCGGGAAAATACGAGCAGTACTTC. It codes for CASSPQSDRGLAGKYEQYF.

This chain uses TRBV7-2 with TRBJ2-3; 13 positions agree with TRBD2. Germline lookup yields CDR1 SGHTA and CDR2 FQGNSA. After removal of 4 bases from V and 2 bases from J, the junction contained 3 bases not matched to a gene. The CDR3 length is 16 residues. CDR3 sequence: CASSSGLAGATDTQYF. The DNA for the CDR3 is TGTGCCAGCAGCTCCGGACTAGCGGGAGCCACAGATACGCAGTATTTT.

This clone has more than one count but fewer than ten. This chain links TRBV5-1 with TRBJ2-5, with D tentatively TRBD1 (7 bases). Trimming removed 4 bases at V and 3 bases at J, with 10 bases between. The length of the CDR3 is 13 residues. Germline V CDR1 and CDR2: SGHRS, YFSETQ. The CDR3 region has the DNA TGCGCCAGCAGCGCGGGACAGAAAGAGACCCAGTACTTC. Its translation is CASSAGQKETQYF. Using reference TRBV5-1 and TRBJ2-5 for the parts outside the CDR3, the full variable domain is KAGVTQTPRYLIKTRGQQVTLSCSPISGHRSVSWYQQTPGQGLQFLFEYFSETQRNKGNFPGRFSGRQFSNSRSEMNVSTLELGDSALYLCASSAGQKETQYFGPGTRLLVL.

The CDR3 protein is CASSRSGTEAFF. CDR3 DNA sequence: TGTGCCAGCAGCCGCAGCGGCACTGAAGCTTTCTTT. This chain connects TRBV11-3 to TRBJ1-1; D uncertain. The CDR3 runs 12 residues. CDR1 and CDR2 from the germline V gene are SGHNT and YENEEA. Trimming cost V 5 bases and J 4 bases, with 8 bases left between them.

Only a few counts were recorded for this clone. CDR3 sequence (DNA): TGTGCCAGCACAGCGGGGTACCCGAACACCGGGGAGCTGTTTTTT. Residues: CASTAGYPNTGELFF. The V call is TRBV11-2, the J call TRBJ2-2; 7 bases line up with TRBD2. This CDR3 has 15 residues. Germline V gene sequence: CDR1 SGHAT, CDR2 FQNNGV. The trim removed 7 bases at V and 0 bases at J, leaving 5 bases unmatched.